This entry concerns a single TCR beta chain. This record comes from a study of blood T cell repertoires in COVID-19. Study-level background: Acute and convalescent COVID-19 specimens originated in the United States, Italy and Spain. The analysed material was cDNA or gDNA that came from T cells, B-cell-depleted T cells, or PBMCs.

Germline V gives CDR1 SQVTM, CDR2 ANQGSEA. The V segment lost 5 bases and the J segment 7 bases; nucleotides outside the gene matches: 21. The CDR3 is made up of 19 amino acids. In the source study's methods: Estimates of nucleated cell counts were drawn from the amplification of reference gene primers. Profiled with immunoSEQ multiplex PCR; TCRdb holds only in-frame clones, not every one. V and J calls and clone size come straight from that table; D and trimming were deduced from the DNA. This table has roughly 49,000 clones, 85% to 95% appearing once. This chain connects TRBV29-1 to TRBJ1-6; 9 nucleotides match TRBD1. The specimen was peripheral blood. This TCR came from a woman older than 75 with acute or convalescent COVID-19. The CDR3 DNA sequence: TGCAGCGTTAAACTTAGGGGGAGGACAGGGGTAGTCGGGAATTCACCCCTCCACTTT. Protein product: CSVKLRGRTGVVGNSPLHF.